The following is a TCR beta chain sequence with its context. TCRdb's copy holds only in-frame clones and misses some; the assay was immunoSEQ multiplex PCR. Among about 140,000 clones, roughly nine tenths were seen once, and the ten largest hold more than 6.5%. This sample stems from a study of control samples from healthy donors and cancer patients. Germline V gene data show CDR1 as SGHRS and CDR2 as YFSETQ. Between the trimmed V and J ends, which lost 3 bases and 0 bases, there was a span of 6 bases. The CDR3 spans 13 residues. The sequencing sample was made of blood. This receptor was identified in a man between 18 and 29 years old in good health. This chain connects TRBV5-1 to TRBJ2-5, with D tentatively TRBD1 (6 bases). CDR3 DNA: TGCGCCAGCAGCTGGGACAACCAAGAGACCCAGTACTTC. Translated: CASSWDNQETQYF.